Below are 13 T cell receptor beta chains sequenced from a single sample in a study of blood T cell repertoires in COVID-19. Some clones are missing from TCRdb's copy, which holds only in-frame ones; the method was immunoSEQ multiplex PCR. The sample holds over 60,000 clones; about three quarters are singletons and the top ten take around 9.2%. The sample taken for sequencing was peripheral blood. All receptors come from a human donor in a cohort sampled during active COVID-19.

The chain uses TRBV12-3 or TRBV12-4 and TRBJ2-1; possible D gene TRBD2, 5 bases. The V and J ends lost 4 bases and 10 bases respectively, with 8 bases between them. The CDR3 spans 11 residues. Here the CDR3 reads CASSSRVEQFF. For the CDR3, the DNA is TGTGCCAGCAGTTCGCGGGTAGAGCAGTTCTTC.

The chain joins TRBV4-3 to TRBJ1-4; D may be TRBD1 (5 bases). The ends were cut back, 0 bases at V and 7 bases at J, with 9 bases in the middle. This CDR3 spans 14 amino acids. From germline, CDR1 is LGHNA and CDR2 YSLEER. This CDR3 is CASSQDAGGEKLFF. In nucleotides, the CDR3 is TGCGCCAGCAGCCAAGATGCGGGGGGTGAAAAACTGTTTTTT.

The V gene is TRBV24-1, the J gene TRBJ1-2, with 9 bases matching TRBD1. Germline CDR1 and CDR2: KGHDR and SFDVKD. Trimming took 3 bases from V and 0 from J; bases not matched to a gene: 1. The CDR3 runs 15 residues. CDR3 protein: CATSDGQGSNYGYTF. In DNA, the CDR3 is TGTGCCACCAGTGATGGACAGGGGTCTAACTATGGCTACACCTTC.

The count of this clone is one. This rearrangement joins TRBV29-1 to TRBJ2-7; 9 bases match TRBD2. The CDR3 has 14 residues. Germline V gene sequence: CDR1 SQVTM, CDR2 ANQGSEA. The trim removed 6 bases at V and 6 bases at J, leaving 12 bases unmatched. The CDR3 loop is CSVASTSGLSEQYF. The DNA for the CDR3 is TGCAGCGTAGCGAGCACTAGCGGGCTTAGCGAGCAGTACTTC.

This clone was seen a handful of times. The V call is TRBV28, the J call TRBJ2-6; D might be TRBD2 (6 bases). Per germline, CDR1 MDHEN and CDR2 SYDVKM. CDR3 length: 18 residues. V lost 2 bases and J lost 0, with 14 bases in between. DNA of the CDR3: TGTGCCAGCAGTTTAGGCGGGGCTCCGAGCTCTGGGGCCAACGTCCTGACTTTC. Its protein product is CASSLGGAPSSGANVLTF.

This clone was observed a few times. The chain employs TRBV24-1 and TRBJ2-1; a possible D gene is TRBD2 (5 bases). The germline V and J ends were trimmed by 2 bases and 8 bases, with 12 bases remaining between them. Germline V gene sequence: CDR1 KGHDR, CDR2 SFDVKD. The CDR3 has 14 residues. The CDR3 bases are TGTGCCACCAGTGATTGGGGTGGGAGCGATGAGCAGTTCTTC. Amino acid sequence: CATSDWGGSDEQFF.

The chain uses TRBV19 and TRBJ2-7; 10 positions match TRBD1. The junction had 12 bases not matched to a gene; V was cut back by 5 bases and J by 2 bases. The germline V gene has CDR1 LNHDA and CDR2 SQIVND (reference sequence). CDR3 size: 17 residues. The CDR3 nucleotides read TGTGCCAGTAGTGGACAGGGGGGACCTTCTCACACCTACGAGCAGTACTTC. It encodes CASSGQGGPSHTYEQYF.

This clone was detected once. The CDR3 here is CASSSKPGTGSDTQYF. CDR3 sequence (DNA): TGTGCCAGCAGTTCGAAGCCCGGGACAGGGTCCGATACGCAGTATTTT. The rearrangement links TRBV28 to TRBJ2-3; 9 positions match TRBD1. With V trimmed by 4 bases and J by 6 bases, 11 bases remained unmatched. The germline CDR1 and CDR2 sequences are MDHEN and SYDVKM. The CDR3 extends over 16 amino acids.

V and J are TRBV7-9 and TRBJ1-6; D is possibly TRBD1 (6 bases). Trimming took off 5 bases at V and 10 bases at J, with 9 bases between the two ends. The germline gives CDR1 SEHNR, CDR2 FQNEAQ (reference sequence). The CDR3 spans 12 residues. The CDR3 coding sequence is TGTGCCAGCAGCACACAGGGCTCACCCCTCCACTTT. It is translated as CASSTQGSPLHF.

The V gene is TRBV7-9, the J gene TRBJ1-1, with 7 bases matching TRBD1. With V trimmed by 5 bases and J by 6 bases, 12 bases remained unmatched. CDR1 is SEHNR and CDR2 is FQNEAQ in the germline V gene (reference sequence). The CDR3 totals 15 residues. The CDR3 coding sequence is TGTGCCAGCAGCCGCGACAGGGTATGGAGCGCTGAAGCTTTCTTT. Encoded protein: CASSRDRVWSAEAFF.

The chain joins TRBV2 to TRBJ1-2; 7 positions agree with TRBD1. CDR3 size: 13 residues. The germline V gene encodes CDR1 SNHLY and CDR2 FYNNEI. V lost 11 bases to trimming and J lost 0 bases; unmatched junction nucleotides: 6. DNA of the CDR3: TGTGCCGGCTCGGGACAGCCTAACTATGGCTACACCTTC. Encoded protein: CAGSGQPNYGYTF.

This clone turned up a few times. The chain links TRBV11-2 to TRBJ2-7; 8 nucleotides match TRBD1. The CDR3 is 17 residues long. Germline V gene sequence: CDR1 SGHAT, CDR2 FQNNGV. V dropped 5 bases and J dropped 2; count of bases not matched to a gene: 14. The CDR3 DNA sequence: TGTGCCAGCAGCCCAGGGGGCTGGGAGAGGAGGACCTACGAGCAGTACTTC. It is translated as CASSPGGWERRTYEQYF.

CDR3 in amino acids: CASSPPGLADQETQYF. The CDR3 DNA reads TGTGCCAGCAGCCCCCCGGGGCTAGCGGATCAAGAGACCCAGTACTTC. The chain couples TRBV7-2 to TRBJ2-5, with TRBD2 matching 7 bases. V lost 5 bases to trimming and J lost 2 bases; unmatched junction nucleotides: 11. The CDR3 contains 16 residues. Germline V gene data show CDR1 as SGHTA and CDR2 as FQGNSA. The full variable domain, in which reference TRBV7-2 and TRBJ2-5 provide the parts outside the CDR3, is GAGVSQSPSNKVTEKGKDVELRCDPISGHTALYWYRQSLGQGLEFLIYFQGNSAPDKSGLPSDRFSAERTGGSVSTLTIQRTQQEDSAVYLCASSPPGLADQETQYFGPGTRLLVL.